The 9 T cell receptor beta chains reported below all come from one sample, sequenced in a study of T-cell memory formation after mild COVID-19. TCRdb re-analysed the 5' RACE reads in MiXCR, keeping a single row per CDR3 protein. The sample lists roughly 160,000 distinct CDR3 sequences; 11% were seen once. Sequencing was done on a sample of PBMCs or a T cell subset sorted from them (not recorded which). The receptor source for this set is a man between 18 and 29 years old who had mild COVID-19 (a few samples of this study predate the infection). Cell type and time point are not known.

This clonotype was observed a few times. The CDR3: CATSVPRGAGELFF. In DNA form, the CDR3 reads TGTGCCACCAGTGTCCCGCGGGGAGCCGGGGAGCTGTTTTTT. The V gene is TRBV24-1, the J gene TRBJ2-2; D is perhaps TRBD2 (6 bases). There are 14 residues in the CDR3. Trimming cost V 5 bases and J 6 bases, with 12 bases left between them. Germline assignment: CDR1 KGHDR and CDR2 SFDVKD.

The chain has TRBV2 and TRBJ1-1; D call uncertain. The CDR3 contains 11 residues. V lost 9 bases and J lost 7, with 12 bases in between. Germline-derived CDR1 and CDR2 are SNHLY and FYNNEI. The CDR3, as DNA: TGTGCCAGTCTAGTCCTGATTGAAGCTTTCTTT. Protein: CASLVLIEAFF.

Only a few counts were recorded for this clonotype. The V gene is TRBV11-1, the J gene TRBJ2-1, with 8 bases aligning to TRBD1. This CDR3 comprises 15 residues. Germline CDR1 is SGHAT and CDR2 is FQDESV (reference sequence). V shed 1 base, J shed 5 bases, and the junction held 4 bases outside the gene matches. The CDR3 coding sequence is TGTGCCAGCAGCTTAGGACAGGGGAACCACAATGAGCAGTTCTTC. It encodes CASSLGQGNHNEQFF.

A word on this clonotype: Possible read error: a much larger clone is one base away. The V call is TRBV12-3 or TRBV12-4, the J call TRBJ2-6; 8 nucleotides agree with TRBD2. The length of the CDR3 is 17 residues. The CDR3 region has the DNA TGTGCCAGCAGTTTAGTTCACATGGCAGCGGGGGCCAACGTCATGACTTTC. The encoded protein is CASSLVHMAAGANVMTF.

The rearrangement uses TRBV24-1 and TRBJ2-3, with TRBD1 matching 8 bases. Germline V gene lookup returns CDR1 KGHDR and CDR2 SFDVKD. CDR3 length: 15 residues. V was clipped by 4 bases and J by 0 bases; unmatched bases: 2. The CDR3 sequence is CATSDYRGSTDTQYF. The DNA of the CDR3 is TGTGCCACCAGTGACTACAGGGGGAGCACAGATACGCAGTATTTT.

This clonotype has just a few counts. This chain connects TRBV5-6 to TRBJ1-6; D is unresolved. This CDR3 region has 12 residues. Germline values: CDR1 SGHDT, CDR2 YYEEEE. Trimming removed 4 bases from V and 14 bases from J, with 13 bases in between. CDR3: CASSPVDRTLHF. The DNA for the CDR3 is TGTGCCAGCAGCCCAGTCGATAGGACCCTCCACTTT.

This clonotype was detected only a few times. The chain uses TRBV5-1 and TRBJ1-5; D gene uncertain. Germline CDR1 is SGHRS and CDR2 is YFSETQ. The V and J ends lost 0 bases and 5 bases respectively, with 12 bases between them. This CDR3 contains 15 residues. The CDR3 protein is CASSLGNGRDQPQHF. CDR3 sequence (DNA): TGCGCCAGCAGCTTGGGGAACGGTCGCGATCAGCCCCAGCATTTT.

This clonotype was found many times. The chain uses TRBV20-1 and TRBJ2-7; D not certain. The V end was cut by 1 base, the J end by 6 bases, with 7 bases between. In germline, CDR1 is DFQATT, CDR2 SNEGSKA (reference sequence). The CDR3 has 11 amino acids. The CDR3 region has the DNA TGCAGTGCTAGAGGATTGAGCGAGCAGTACGTC. This sequence encodes CSARGLSEQYV.

V usage is TRBV12-3 or TRBV12-4 and J usage is TRBJ2-7; TRBD1 matches at 7 bases. V was pared by 7 bases and J by 0 bases, with 9 bases of the junction left unmatched. The CDR3 loop spans 15 amino acids. Here the CDR3 DNA reads TGTGCCAGCACCCTAGGGGGACAGAGCTCCTACGAGCAGTACTTC. It is translated as CASTLGGQSSYEQYF.